This paragraph covers one T cell receptor beta chain sequence. Its specificity is not known. This sample stems from a study of T cells after posttransplantation cyclophosphamide. Broader study findings: Recipient CMV seropositivity and CMV reactivation strongly tracked TRB clonality. Later post-transplant blood repertoires were often dominated by donor CD8+ memory clones.

Busulfan-fludarabine conditioning, marrow transplant, and cyclophosphamide on days +3 and +4 were administered. This table comes from immunoSEQ multiplex PCR, and its TCRdb copy is limited to in-frame clones, with some not included. This table has about 36,000 clones, around 80% appearing once. The receptor was derived from a female patient between 40 and 50 years old who received an allogeneic stem cell transplant from a related donor, was CMV-positive, and had no GVHD. T cells may partly derive from the graft donor. The input for sequencing was CD4+ T cells sorted from blood, taken roughly 2,000 days after a stem cell transplant with posttransplant cyclophosphamide.

CDR3 in DNA: TGTGCTAGTGGTCCCCGGACTAGCGGGGGCCAATCTAGCACAGATACGCAGTATTTT. It encodes CASGPRTSGGQSSTDTQYF. The chain carries TRBV12-5 and TRBJ2-3, with TRBD2 identical over 13 bases. Germline CDR1 LGHNT, CDR2 FRNRAP. The CDR3 covers 19 residues. Trimming took 5 bases from V and 0 from J; bases not matched to a gene: 11.